These 22 T cell receptor beta chains were sequenced from one sample in a study of blood T cell repertoires in COVID-19. The repertoire was sequenced with immunoSEQ multiplex PCR; TCRdb's copy has only in-frame clones and lacks some. Counted here are roughly 160,000 clones, approximately 85% occurring once; the ten biggest clones make up roughly 2.5%. The specimen was peripheral blood. Every receptor here comes from a woman older than 75 with COVID-19, enrolled during active disease.

The chain has TRBV5-4 and TRBJ1-5, with D perhaps TRBD1 (5 bases). Trimming took 1 base from V and 6 from J, leaving 11 bases between them. This CDR3 region has 14 residues. CDR1 is SGHNT, CDR2 YYREEE, per germline (reference sequence). The CDR3 loop reads CASSLRGVTQPQHF. The CDR3 bases are TGTGCCAGCAGCTTGCGGGGGGTAACTCAGCCCCAGCATTTT.

Points on this clone: Within the sample, other DNA sequences also encode this same CDR3. The chain recombines TRBV30 with TRBJ2-3; D is unresolved. The CDR3 is 13 residues long. V lost 2 bases, J lost 0 bases, and 6 bases lay in between. Germline assignment: CDR1 GTSNPN and CDR2 SVGIG (reference sequence). The CDR3 DNA reads as TGTGCCTGGAGTTCGGGTAGCACAGATACGCAGTATTTT. It codes for CAWSSGSTDTQYF.

V gene TRBV5-1 combines with J gene TRBJ2-1; tentatively, D is TRBD2 (6 bases). V gave up 4 bases and J gave up 4 bases, with 12 bases separating them. This CDR3 contains 14 residues. Germline CDR1 is SGHRS and CDR2 is YFSETQ. CDR3 in amino acids: CASSEGTHYNEQFF. The CDR3 nucleotides read TGCGCCAGCAGCGAAGGGACTCATTACAATGAGCAGTTCTTC.

This clone is a singleton in its sample. The genes are TRBV27 and TRBJ1-2; TRBD1 might be the D (6 bases). The CDR3 is made up of 17 amino acids. Trimming left V 2 bases short and J 2 bases short, with 18 bases between. CDR1 and CDR2 (germline): MNHEY, SMNVEV (reference sequence). For the CDR3, the DNA is TGTGCCAGCAGTTTAACACCGGGGGGGGCCCAGAACTATGGCTACACCTTC. Translated: CASSLTPGGAQNYGYTF.

This rearrangement joins TRBV4-1 to TRBJ2-7, with 11 bases lining up with TRBD2. This CDR3 is built from 16 residues. Germline V CDR1 and CDR2: MGHRA, YSYEKL. The J segment lost 2 bases and the V segment lost 4 bases, leaving 7 bases of the junction unmatched. The CDR3 DNA is TGCGCCAGCAGCCCACGAACGGGACTAGCGGCCTACGAGCAGTACTTC. Amino acids: CASSPRTGLAAYEQYF.

In this sample, this clone turned up once. The chain has TRBV25-1 and TRBJ2-1, with 10 bases identical to TRBD2. Trimming cost V 6 bases and J 5 bases; bases outside gene matches: 10. Germline V gene data show CDR1 as MGHDK and CDR2 as SYGVNS. The CDR3 sequence is 16 residues long. CDR3: CASRVERGGLHNEQFF. The CDR3 nucleotides are TGTGCCAGCAGGGTCGAGCGGGGGGGCCTCCACAATGAGCAGTTCTTC.

The rearrangement uses TRBV30 and TRBJ2-3, with 9 bases lining up with TRBD1. The trim removed 1 base at V and 6 bases at J, leaving 14 bases unmatched. The CDR3 consists of 17 residues. Germline V gene data show CDR1 as GTSNPN and CDR2 as SVGIG (reference sequence). CDR3 DNA: TGTGCCTGGAGTGCAAAGCCCTGGGACAGGGCCGGGGATACGCAGTATTTT. Translation gives CAWSAKPWDRAGDTQYF. Filled out from reference TRBV30 and TRBJ2-3, the complete variable domain reads SQTIHQWPATLVQPVGSPLSLECTVEGTSNPNLYWYRQAAGRGLQLLFYSVGIGQISSEVPQNLSASRPQDRQFILSSKKLLLSDSGFYLCAWSAKPWDRAGDTQYFGPGTRLTVL.

The CDR3 loop reads CASYAGTGGDTQYF. Written as DNA, the CDR3 is TGTGCCAGTTATGCCGGGACAGGGGGTGATACGCAGTATTTT. The rearrangement links TRBV19 to TRBJ2-3, with TRBD1 identical over 11 bases. CDR3 length equals 14 residues. From germline, CDR1 is LNHDA and CDR2 SQIVND (reference sequence). V shed 8 bases, J shed 6 bases, and the junction held 7 bases outside the gene matches.

CDR3: CASSLALAGASSYNEQFF. The CDR3 DNA sequence: TGTGCCAGCAGCTTAGCCCTAGCGGGAGCTAGCTCCTACAATGAGCAGTTCTTC. J is TRBJ2-1 and V is TRBV11-2; 10 bases match TRBD2. This CDR3 comprises 18 residues. The ends lost 1 base at V and 0 bases at J; junction bases unmatched: 6. CDR1 is SGHAT, CDR2 FQNNGV, per germline.

This chain uses TRBV11-2 with TRBJ2-3; D possibly corresponds to TRBD2 (5 bases). CDR1 is SGHAT and CDR2 is FQNNGV in the germline V gene. The CDR3 is 14 residues long. V lost 5 bases to trimming and J lost 3 bases, with 12 bases between them. In nucleotides, the CDR3 is TGTGCCAGCAGCCCCGAGAGGGTAACAGATACGCAGTATTTT. As protein: CASSPERVTDTQYF. The variable domain in full, with the rest retrieved from reference TRBV11-2 and TRBJ2-3, is EAGVAQSPRYKIIEKRQSVAFWCNPISGHATLYWYQQILGQGPKLLIQFQNNGVVDDSQLPKDRFSAERLKGVDSTLKIQPAKLEDSAVYLCASSPERVTDTQYFGPGTRLTVL.

The rearrangement joins TRBV27 to TRBJ1-1; TRBD1 might be the D (5 bases). CDR1 and CDR2 (germline): MNHEY, SMNVEV (reference sequence). The CDR3 is 14 residues long. V dropped 4 bases and J dropped 7 bases, with 16 bases sitting between them. This CDR3 is CASSSRTSASEAFF. CDR3 sequence (DNA): TGTGCCAGCAGTTCTCGGACATCGGCAAGTGAAGCTTTCTTT.

The chain carries TRBV6-5 and TRBJ2-1; 10 positions match TRBD2. After removal of 6 bases from V and 6 bases from J, the junction contained 8 bases not matched to a gene. Germline V gene lookup returns CDR1 MNHEY and CDR2 SVGAGI. CDR3 size: 15 residues. The CDR3 here is CASSDPGLAINEQFF. Here the CDR3 DNA reads TGTGCCAGCAGCGACCCGGGACTAGCGATCAATGAGCAGTTCTTC.

The J gene is TRBJ2-2, the V gene TRBV5-1, with 14 bases that match TRBD2. Looked up from germline, CDR1 is SGHRS and CDR2 is YFSETQ. The V and J ends lost 6 bases and 5 bases, in that order; junction bases with no gene match: 6. CDR3 size: 16 residues. CDR3 nucleotides: TGCGCCAGCACCAAAGGACTAGCGGGAGGAACCGGGGAGCTGTTTTTT. Residues: CASTKGLAGGTGELFF.

The V and J genes are TRBV30 and TRBJ2-5, with TRBD2 matching 16 bases. Germline CDR1 reads GTSNPN; CDR2 reads SVGIG (reference sequence). V dropped 3 bases and J dropped 5; count of bases not matched to a gene: 6. The CDR3 is 16 residues long. The CDR3 region has the DNA TGTGCCTGGAGCCCGGGACTAGCGGGGGGGCAGGAGACCCAGTACTTC. Protein sequence: CAWSPGLAGGQETQYF.

The genes are TRBV27 and TRBJ2-4; D remains unclear. The V gene lost 8 bases and the J gene lost 0 bases, with 14 bases spanning the gap. Germline V gene sequence: CDR1 MNHEY, CDR2 SMNVEV (reference sequence). The CDR3 runs to 15 residues. The CDR3 region has the DNA TGTGCCAGCGGCGTGACATGGGTAGCCAAAAACATTCAGTACTTC. Its protein is CASGVTWVAKNIQYF.

The J gene is TRBJ1-1, the V gene TRBV5-5; no definite D call. CDR1 SGHKS and CDR2 YYEKEE come from the germline V gene (reference sequence). Trimming stripped 9 bases from V and 1 base from J, with 16 bases between. The CDR3 runs 14 residues. In DNA, the CDR3 is TGTGCCACCCGGGAGGTAGGAGCGAACACTGAAGCTTTCTTT. It encodes CATREVGANTEAFF.

V and J are TRBV5-6 and TRBJ2-2, with TRBD2 as a possible D gene (6 bases). The CDR3 has 14 residues. In germline, CDR1 is SGHDT, CDR2 YYEEEE. Trimming pared 4 bases from V and 6 bases from J, leaving 13 bases between. CDR3 protein: CASSPEGRAGELFF. CDR3 sequence (DNA): TGTGCCAGCAGCCCGGAGGGTCGGGCCGGGGAGCTGTTTTTT.

The V and J genes are TRBV7-2 and TRBJ2-7; D might be TRBD2 (6 bases). Germline CDR1 and CDR2: SGHTA and FQGNSA. There are 14 residues in the CDR3. V shed 9 bases and J shed 2 bases, with 17 bases lying between them. DNA for the CDR3: TGTGCCAGTACGACGCGGGGTGGCGCCTACGAGCAGTACTTC. It is translated as CASTTRGGAYEQYF.

This clone was observed at least ten times. CDR3 nucleotide sequence: TGTGCCAGCAGACGGGGACTAGCTGGCACCGGGGAGCTGTTTTTT. Protein: CASRRGLAGTGELFF. The chain links TRBV5-4 to TRBJ2-2, with TRBD2 matching over 9 bases. Trimming took 5 bases from V and 4 from J; bases not matched to a gene: 6. CDR1 is SGHNT, CDR2 YYREEE, per germline (reference sequence). This CDR3 has 15 residues.

This sequence joins TRBV27 and TRBJ2-7; TRBD2 might be the D (6 bases). Trimming pared 0 bases from V and 6 bases from J, leaving 9 bases between. Per the germline V gene, CDR1 is MNHEY and CDR2 is SMNVEV (reference sequence). There are 13 residues in the CDR3. CDR3 residues: CASSLSRGGEQYF. The CDR3 coding sequence is TGTGCCAGCAGTTTATCGCGGGGTGGCGAGCAGTACTTC.

The chain is built from TRBV6-5 and TRBJ1-1; maybe TRBD1 (5 bases). The CDR3 is made up of 15 amino acids. In germline, CDR1 is MNHEY, CDR2 SVGAGI. The V end lost 7 bases, the J end lost 4 bases, and 19 bases lay between the germline ends. CDR3 sequence: CASTWTQGTGTEAFF. The CDR3 region has the DNA TGTGCCAGCACCTGGACCCAGGGAACCGGCACTGAAGCTTTCTTT.

The V gene is TRBV7-2, the J gene TRBJ2-5; 9 positions agree with TRBD2. Looked up from germline, CDR1 is SGHTA and CDR2 is FQGNSA. There are 17 residues in the CDR3. Trimming removed 5 bases from V and 5 bases from J; junction bases left unmatched: 15. The CDR3 region is CASSRFMAGGTEETQYF. The CDR3 DNA reads as TGTGCCAGCAGCCGGTTTATGGCGGGGGGGACGGAGGAGACCCAGTACTTC.